These T cell receptor beta chains were read from a single sample in a study of blood T cell repertoires in COVID-19. TCRdb keeps only in-frame clones here, not all; method: immunoSEQ multiplex PCR. The table has around 170,000 clones, around 83% seen once; the top ten hold 5.5% to 8%. Sequenced: peripheral blood. These receptors were collected from a man between 50 and 59 years old with active or convalescent COVID-19. The CDR3 runs from the conserved cysteine through the conserved F or W. D genes are given only for firm matches. A row's size may be missing; if present it is once, few, many or a size class.

D: TRBD1
V: TRBV3-1/TRBV3-2
J: TRBJ1-5
size: NA
CDR3: CASSPRVDRSHYSNQPQHF
DNA: TGTGCCAGCAGCCCGCGAGTGGACAGGTCACATTATAGCAATCAGCCCCAGCATTTT

D: TRBD1
V: TRBV10-3
J: TRBJ2-1
size: once
CDR3: CAISPMAAGQGDEQFF
DNA: TGTGCCATCAGCCCGATGGCGGCGGGACAGGGCGATGAGCAGTTCTTC

D: NA
V: TRBV27
J: TRBJ1-6
size: NA
CDR3: CASSFRGSPLHF
DNA: TGTGCCAGCAGTTTCAGAGGCTCACCCCTCCACTTT

D: NA
V: TRBV11-3
J: TRBJ2-7
size: NA
CDR3: CASSSRVGSYEQYF
DNA: TGTGCCAGCAGCTCCAGGGTCGGGTCCTACGAGCAGTACTTC

D: NA
V: TRBV19
J: TRBJ2-7
size: NA
CDR3: CASSPTGPYEQYF
DNA: TGTGCCAGTAGCCCTACAGGGCCCTACGAGCAGTACTTC

D: NA
V: TRBV6-5
J: TRBJ1-1
size: NA
CDR3: CASSPGRGTEAFF
DNA: TGTGCCAGCAGTCCAGGCCGGGGGACTGAAGCTTTCTTT

D: TRBD1
V: TRBV11-1
J: TRBJ1-6
size: NA
CDR3: CASSSRQGRDSPLHF
DNA: TGTGCCAGCAGCTCCCGACAGGGTAGGGATTCACCCCTCCACTTT

D: NA
V: TRBV10-3
J: TRBJ2-1
size: NA
CDR3: CAISVGLGDNYNEQFF
DNA: TGTGCCATCAGTGTGGGCCTCGGGGACAACTACAATGAGCAGTTCTTC

D: TRBD1
V: TRBV6-2/TRBV6-3
J: TRBJ2-7
size: NA
CDR3: CASSRDSQSSYEQYF
DNA: TGTGCCAGCAGCCGGGACAGCCAAAGCTCCTACGAGCAGTACTTC

D: TRBD1
V: TRBV27
J: TRBJ1-1
size: NA
CDR3: CASREQGAAEAFF
DNA: TGTGCCAGCAGGGAACAGGGGGCCGCTGAAGCTTTCTTT

D: NA
V: TRBV6-5
J: TRBJ2-5
size: NA
CDR3: CASSYSSRETQYF
DNA: TGTGCCAGCAGTTACTCATCTCGGGAGACCCAGTACTTC

D: TRBD1
V: TRBV18
J: TRBJ1-2
size: NA
CDR3: CASARDRVGGYTF
DNA: TGTGCCAGCGCCCGGGACAGGGTCGGTGGCTACACCTTC

D: TRBD1
V: TRBV29-1
J: TRBJ2-7
size: NA
CDR3: CSAYRGRSEQYF
DNA: TGCAGCGCCTACAGGGGGCGAAGCGAGCAGTACTTC

D: TRBD1
V: TRBV18
J: TRBJ1-4
size: NA
CDR3: CASSPGTDEKLFF
DNA: TGTGCCAGCTCACCCGGGACAGATGAAAAACTGTTTTTT

D: TRBD2
V: TRBV11-3
J: TRBJ2-1
size: NA
CDR3: CASSLSAGRVEQFF
DNA: TGTGCCAGCAGCTTATCAGCGGGACGGGTTGAGCAGTTCTTC

D: NA
V: TRBV4-3
J: TRBJ2-7
size: NA
CDR3: CASSQGSGAVFHEQYF
DNA: TGCGCCAGCAGCCAAGGGTCAGGGGCCGTTTTTCACGAGCAGTACTTC

D: TRBD2
V: TRBV3-1/TRBV3-2
J: TRBJ2-2
size: NA
CDR3: CASGSGGNTGELFF
DNA: TGTGCCAGCGGTAGCGGGGGGAACACCGGGGAGCTGTTTTTT

D: TRBD1
V: TRBV5-1
J: TRBJ1-1
size: NA
CDR3: CASSADRGDTEAFF
DNA: TGCGCCAGCAGCGCGGACAGGGGGGACACTGAAGCTTTCTTT

D: NA
V: TRBV15
J: TRBJ1-2
size: NA
CDR3: CATSSNRHVVYGYTF
DNA: TGTGCCACCAGCAGCAACCGACATGTTGTCTATGGCTACACCTTC

D: NA
V: TRBV7-9
J: TRBJ1-1
size: NA
CDR3: CASSFTPDRTNTEAFF
DNA: TGTGCCAGCAGCTTCACCCCCGACAGGACGAACACTGAAGCTTTCTTT

D: NA
V: TRBV5-4
J: TRBJ2-3
size: NA
CDR3: CASMRRGGSTDTQYF
DNA: TGTGCCAGCATGAGGAGGGGGGGTAGCACAGATACGCAGTATTTT

D: TRBD1
V: TRBV6-5
J: TRBJ1-1
size: NA
CDR3: CASSSTGGEAFF
DNA: TGTGCCAGCAGCTCGACAGGGGGTGAAGCTTTCTTT

D: NA
V: TRBV21-1
J: TRBJ1-2
size: NA
CDR3: CASSFRTGLVNGYTF
DNA: TGTGCCAGCAGCTTTCGGACAGGGCTCGTGAATGGCTACACCTTC

D: TRBD1
V: TRBV6-5
J: TRBJ1-1
size: NA
CDR3: CASSYPGQGGTEAFF
DNA: TGTGCCAGCAGTTACCCGGGACAGGGAGGGACTGAAGCTTTCTTT

D: TRBD1
V: TRBV7-9
J: TRBJ1-2
size: NA
CDR3: CASSLSTGIGYGYTF
DNA: TGTGCCAGCAGCTTATCGACAGGGATCGGCTATGGCTACACCTTC

D: NA
V: TRBV10-3
J: TRBJ1-1
size: NA
CDR3: CAISESGGDTEAFF
DNA: TGTGCCATCAGTGAGTCGGGGGGTGACACTGAAGCTTTCTTT

D: TRBD2
V: TRBV5-8
J: TRBJ2-3
size: few
CDR3: CASSLQGGRDTQYF
DNA: TGTGCCAGCAGCTTGCAGGGCGGGAGGGATACGCAGTATTTT

D: NA
V: TRBV27
J: TRBJ1-1
size: NA
CDR3: CASRGLVTEAFF
DNA: TGTGCCAGCAGGGGGCTCGTCACTGAAGCTTTCTTT

D: NA
V: TRBV7-8
J: TRBJ1-2
size: once
CDR3: CASSLVQNSNYGYTF
DNA: TGTGCCAGCAGCTTAGTACAGAATTCTAACTATGGCTACACCTTC

D: NA
V: TRBV19
J: TRBJ1-5
size: NA
CDR3: CASSIEYRGGVPGPQHF
DNA: TGTGCCAGTAGTATAGAATATCGGGGGGGCGTCCCTGGGCCCCAGCATTTT

D: TRBD2
V: TRBV4-1
J: TRBJ2-7
size: NA
CDR3: CASSQDSAGGTYEQYF
DNA: TGCGCCAGCAGCCAAGATTCCGCGGGAGGGACCTACGAGCAGTACTTC

D: NA
V: TRBV27
J: TRBJ1-1
size: few
CDR3: CASSPWGEANTEAFF
DNA: TGTGCCAGCAGCCCTTGGGGAGAAGCGAACACTGAAGCTTTCTTT

D: NA
V: TRBV6-6
J: TRBJ2-2
size: once
CDR3: CASSWTVTGELFF
DNA: TGTGCCAGCAGTTGGACAGTCACCGGGGAGCTGTTTTTT